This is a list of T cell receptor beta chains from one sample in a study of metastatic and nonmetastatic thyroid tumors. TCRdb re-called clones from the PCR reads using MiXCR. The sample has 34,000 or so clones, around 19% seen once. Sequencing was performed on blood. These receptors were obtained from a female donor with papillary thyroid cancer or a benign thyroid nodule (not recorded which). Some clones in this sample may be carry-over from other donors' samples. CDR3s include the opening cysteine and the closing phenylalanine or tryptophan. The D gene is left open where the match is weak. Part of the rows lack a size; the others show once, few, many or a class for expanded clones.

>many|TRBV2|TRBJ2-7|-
TGTGCCAGCAGTGAAGCTCGGTCCTACGAGCAGTACTTC
CASSEARSYEQYF
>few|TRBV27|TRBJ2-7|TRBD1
TGTGCCAGCAGCTGGACAGGGGGCGGCTACGAGCAGTGCTTC
CASSWTGGGYEQCF
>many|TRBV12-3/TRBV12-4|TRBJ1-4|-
TGTGCCAGCAGTTCCGGACAGTTCCCAGAAAAACTGTTTTTT
CASSSGQFPEKLFF
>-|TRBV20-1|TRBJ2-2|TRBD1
TGCAGTGCCTTGGACAGGGCGAGGGTAGTAACCGGGGAGCTGTTTTTT
CSALDRARVVTGELFF
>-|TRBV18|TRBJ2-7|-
TGTGCCAGCTCAAATAACCGGGACGAAAAGCAGTACTTC
CASSNNRDEKQYF
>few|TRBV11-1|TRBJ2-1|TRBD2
TGTGCCAGCAGCTTAATAGGTTCGGCGGGAGCGGGGTACAATGAGCAGTTCTTC
CASSLIGSAGAGYNEQFF
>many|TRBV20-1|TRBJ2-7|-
TGCAGTGCTACCAGGCGGGACACCAGCTCCTACGAGCAGTACTTC
CSATRRDTSSYEQYF
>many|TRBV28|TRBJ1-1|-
TGTGCCAGCAGTTTCGACGGCAGGTGGGCCCCTGAAGCTTTCTTT
CASSFDGRWAPEAFF
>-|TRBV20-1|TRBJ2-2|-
TGCAGTGCTAGATCTACCAACTTCGCCGGGGAGCTGTTTTTT
CSARSTNFAGELFF
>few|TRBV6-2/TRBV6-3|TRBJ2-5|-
TGTGCCAGCAGAAGGGACCTACAAGAGACCCAGTACTTC
CASRRDLQETQYF
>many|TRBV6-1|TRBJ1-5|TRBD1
TGTGCCAGCAGTCCGCGGGACAGGCAGTATAGCAATCAGCCCCAGCATTTT
CASSPRDRQYSNQPQHF
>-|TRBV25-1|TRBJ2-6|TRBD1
TGTGCCAGCAGATCCGCCACAGGGGGCGTTTTCTCTGGGGCCAACGTCCTGACTTTC
CASRSATGGVFSGANVLTF
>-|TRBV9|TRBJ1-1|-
TGTGCCAGCAGCGTAGAAGGGTCTGTGGTTGCTGAAGCTTTCTTT
CASSVEGSVVAEAFF
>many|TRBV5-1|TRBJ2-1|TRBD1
TGCGCCAGCTCTCAAGACGTGGCAGGGGGATACAATGAGCAGTTCTTC
CASSQDVAGGYNEQFF
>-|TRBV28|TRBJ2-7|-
TGTGCCAGCAGCACGTCAGCTAGCTCCTACGAGCAGTACTTC
CASSTSASSYEQYF
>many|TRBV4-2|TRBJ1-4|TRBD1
TGTGCCAGCAGCCAAGACTCGGGACAGGGACTTATTGCAACTAATGAAAAACTGTTTTTT
CASSQDSGQGLIATNEKLFF
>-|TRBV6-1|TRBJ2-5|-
TGTGCCAGCAGGCCTTCCCTCTCTAGACAAGAGACCCAGTACTTC
CASRPSLSRQETQYF
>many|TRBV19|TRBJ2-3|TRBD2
TGTGCCAGCTCCGCGGTTTGGACTAGAGGTGCAGATACGCAGTATTTT
CASSAVWTRGADTQYF
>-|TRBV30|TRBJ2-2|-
TGTGCCTGGAGGGACTATTCGCGGAACACCGGGGAGCTGTTTTTT
CAWRDYSRNTGELFF
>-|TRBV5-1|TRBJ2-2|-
TGCGCCAGCAGCTTGACAGTAAACACCGGGGAGCTGTTTTTT
CASSLTVNTGELFF
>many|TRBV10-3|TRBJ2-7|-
TGTGCCATCAAAGGACAGGGGGACGCTAGCGGGAGGTCTATCTACGAGCAGTACTTC
CAIKGQGDASGRSIYEQYF
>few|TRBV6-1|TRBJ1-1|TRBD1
TGTGCCAGCAGTGAAGACAGGGGGGACACTGAAGCTTTCTTT
CASSEDRGDTEAFF
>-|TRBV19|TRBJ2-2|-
TGTGCCACAGAGGGGGGAGCGAACACCGGGGAGCTGTTTTTT
CATEGGANTGELFF
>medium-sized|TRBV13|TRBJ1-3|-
TGTGCCAGCACCGGAACTGTCGGAAACACCATATATTTT
CASTGTVGNTIYF
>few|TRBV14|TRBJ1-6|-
TGTGCCAGCAGCCAAGCAGGGTCCAATTCACCCCTCCACTTT
CASSQAGSNSPLHF
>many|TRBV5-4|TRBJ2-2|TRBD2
TGTGCCAGCAGCCCGGGTAGCGGGAGGAACACCGGGGAGCTGTTTTTT
CASSPGSGRNTGELFF
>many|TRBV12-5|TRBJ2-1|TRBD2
TGTGCTAGTGGTTCCGCGGCCCTGACTAGCGGGGTATCCAATGAGCAGTTCTTC
CASGSAALTSGVSNEQFF
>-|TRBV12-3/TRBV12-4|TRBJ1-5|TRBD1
TGTGCCAGCAGGAGGACAGGGGTAGGTCAGCCCCAGCATTTT
CASRRTGVGQPQHF
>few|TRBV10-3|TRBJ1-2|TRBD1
TGTGCCATCAGTGACGGACAGGAACGTGTCTATGGCTACACCTTC
CAISDGQERVYGYTF
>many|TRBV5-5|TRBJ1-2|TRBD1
TGTGCCAGCAGCTTGGGTTCAGGGGGCTATGGCTACACCTTC
CASSLGSGGYGYTF
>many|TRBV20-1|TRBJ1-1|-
TGCAGTCCTCTGGGGGTGAACACTGAAGCTTTCTTT
CSPLGVNTEAFF
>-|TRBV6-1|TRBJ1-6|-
TGTGCCAGCAGACCCCACGGGCATAATTCACCCCTCCACTTT
CASRPHGHNSPLHF
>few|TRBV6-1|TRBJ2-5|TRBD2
TGTGCCAGCAGATCTAGCGGGGGAGAGACCCAGTACTTC
CASRSSGGETQYF
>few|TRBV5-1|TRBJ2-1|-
TGCGCCAGCAGCTTGTTAGGGGGTTCGGAAAATGAGCAGTTCTTC
CASSLLGGSENEQFF
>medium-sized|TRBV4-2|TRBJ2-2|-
TGTGCCAGCAGCCGGACGCTAGGGGATAGCGGGGAGCTGTTTTTT
CASSRTLGDSGELFF
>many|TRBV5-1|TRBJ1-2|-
TGCGCCAGCGGCCAGGGAGGGAACTATGGCTACACCTTC
CASGQGGNYGYTF
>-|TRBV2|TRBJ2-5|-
TGTGCCAGCAGTGAAGATAACGCGAGGGGAGAGACCCAGTACTTC
CASSEDNARGETQYF
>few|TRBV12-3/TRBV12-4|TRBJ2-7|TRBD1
TGTGCCAGCAGTAGCAGACAGGGGGTATTAGAGCAGTACTTC
CASSSRQGVLEQYF
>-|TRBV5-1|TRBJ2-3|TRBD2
TGCGCCAGCAGCTTGGGAGGATGGTCTAGCGGGAGGACAGATACGCAGTATTTT
CASSLGGWSSGRTDTQYF
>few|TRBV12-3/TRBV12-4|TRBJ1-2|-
TGTGCCAGCAGTTTTACCCCGGACCCCCGGAGGGGTGGCTACACCTTC
CASSFTPDPRRGGYTF
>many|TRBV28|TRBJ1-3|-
TGTGCCAGCAGTTTCGATCGGTGGGGGCGTGAAAGCTCTGGAAACACCATATATTTT
CASSFDRWGRESSGNTIYF
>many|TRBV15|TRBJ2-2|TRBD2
TGTGCCACCAGCAGAGAGGCGATAGCGGGAGCTTCGAACACCGGGGAGCTGTTTTTT
CATSREAIAGASNTGELFF
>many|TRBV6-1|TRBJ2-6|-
TGTGCCAGCATGACAGACCTCTCCGGGGCCAACGTCCTGACTTTC
CASMTDLSGANVLTF
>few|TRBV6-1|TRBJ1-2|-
TGTGCCAGCAGCCCTACGACAGTCCGAGGCTACACCTTC
CASSPTTVRGYTF
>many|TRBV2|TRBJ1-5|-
TGTGCCAGCAGTGGCAGGGTCTCGGGGGTCCTTAGCAATCAGCCCCAGCATTTT
CASSGRVSGVLSNQPQHF
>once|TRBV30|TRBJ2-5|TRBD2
TGTGCCTGGACTAGCGGGGATTTGGAGACCCAGTACTTC
CAWTSGDLETQYF
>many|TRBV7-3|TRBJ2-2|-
TGTGCCAGCAGCACTTACTCCACGAACACCGGGGAGCTGTTTTTT
CASSTYSTNTGELFF